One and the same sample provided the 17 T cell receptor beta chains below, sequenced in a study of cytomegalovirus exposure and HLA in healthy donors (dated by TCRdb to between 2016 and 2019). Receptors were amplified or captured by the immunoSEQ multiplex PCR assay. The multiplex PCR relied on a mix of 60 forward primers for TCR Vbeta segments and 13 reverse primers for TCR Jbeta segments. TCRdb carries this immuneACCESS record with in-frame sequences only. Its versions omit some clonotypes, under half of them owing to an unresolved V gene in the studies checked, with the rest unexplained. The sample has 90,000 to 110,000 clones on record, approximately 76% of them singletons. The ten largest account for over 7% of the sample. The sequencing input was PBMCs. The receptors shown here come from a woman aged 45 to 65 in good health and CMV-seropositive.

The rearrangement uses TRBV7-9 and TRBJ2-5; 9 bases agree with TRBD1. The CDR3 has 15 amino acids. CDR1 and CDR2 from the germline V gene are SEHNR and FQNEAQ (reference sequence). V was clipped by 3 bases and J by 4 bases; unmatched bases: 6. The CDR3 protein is CASSLGTGTGETQYF. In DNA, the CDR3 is TGTGCCAGCAGCTTGGGGACAGGGACGGGAGAGACCCAGTACTTC.

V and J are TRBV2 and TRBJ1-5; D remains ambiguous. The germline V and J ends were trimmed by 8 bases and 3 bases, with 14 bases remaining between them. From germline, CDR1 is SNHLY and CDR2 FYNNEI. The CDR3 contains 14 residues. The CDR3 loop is CASPSRRPNQPQHF. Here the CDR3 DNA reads TGTGCCAGCCCCTCGCGGCGGCCCAATCAGCCCCAGCATTTT.

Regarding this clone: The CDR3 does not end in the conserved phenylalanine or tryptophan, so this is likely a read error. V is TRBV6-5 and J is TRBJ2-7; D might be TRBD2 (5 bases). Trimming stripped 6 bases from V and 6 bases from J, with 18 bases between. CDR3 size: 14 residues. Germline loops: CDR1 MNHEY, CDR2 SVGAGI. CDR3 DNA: TGTGCCAGCAGATCTGAGCGAGGGTTTTCCGAGCAGTACCTC. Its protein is CASRSERGFSEQYL.

CDR3 nucleotide sequence: TGTGCCAGCAGTGAAGGGGGAGACTGGGGTTACGAGCAGTACTTC. Translation gives CASSEGGDWGYEQYF. J is TRBJ2-7 and V is TRBV2, with TRBD2 as a possible D gene (5 bases). V lost 1 base and J 4 bases, leaving 14 bases between the germline ends. The CDR3 sequence is 15 residues long. CDR1 is SNHLY, CDR2 FYNNEI, per germline.

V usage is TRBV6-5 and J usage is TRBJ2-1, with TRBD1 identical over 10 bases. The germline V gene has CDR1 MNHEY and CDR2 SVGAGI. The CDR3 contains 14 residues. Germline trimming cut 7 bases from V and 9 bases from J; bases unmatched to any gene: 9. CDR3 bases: TGTGCCAGCACCCTCGGGACAGGGGCGCTTGAGCAGTTCTTC. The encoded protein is CASTLGTGALEQFF.

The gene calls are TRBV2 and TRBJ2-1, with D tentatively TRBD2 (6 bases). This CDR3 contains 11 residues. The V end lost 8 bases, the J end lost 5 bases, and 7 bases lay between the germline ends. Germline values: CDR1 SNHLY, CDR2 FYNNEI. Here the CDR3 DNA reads TGTGCCAGCGGAGGGAACAATGAGCAGTTCTTC. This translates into CASGGNNEQFF.

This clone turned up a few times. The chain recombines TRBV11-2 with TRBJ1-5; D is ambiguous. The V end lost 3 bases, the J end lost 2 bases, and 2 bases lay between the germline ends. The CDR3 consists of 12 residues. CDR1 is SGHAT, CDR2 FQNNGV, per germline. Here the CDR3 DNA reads TGTGCCAGCAGCTTCGGCAATCAGCCCCAGCATTTT. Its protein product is CASSFGNQPQHF.

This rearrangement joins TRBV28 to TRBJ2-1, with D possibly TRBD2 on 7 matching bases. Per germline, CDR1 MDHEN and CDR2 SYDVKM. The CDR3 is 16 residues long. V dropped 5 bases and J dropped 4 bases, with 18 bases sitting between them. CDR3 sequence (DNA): TGTGCCAGCAGTCCCGGTGGGGGGGCAGGGTACAATGAGCAGTTCTTC. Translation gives CASSPGGGAGYNEQFF.

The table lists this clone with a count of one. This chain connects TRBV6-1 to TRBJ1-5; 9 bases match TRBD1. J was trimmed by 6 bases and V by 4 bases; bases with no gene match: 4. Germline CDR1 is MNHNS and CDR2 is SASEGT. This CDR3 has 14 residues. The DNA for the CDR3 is TGTGCCAGCAGTGGGGACAGGGCCCGTCAGCCCCAGCATTTT. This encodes CASSGDRARQPQHF.

The CDR3 here is CASSYSGGRGDYEQYF. CDR3 bases: TGTGCCAGCAGTTACTCTGGCGGGAGGGGGGACTACGAGCAGTACTTC. This chain links TRBV6-5 with TRBJ2-7, with 9 positions matching TRBD2. Trimming at V came to 0 bases and at J to 3 bases, leaving 6 bases not matched to a gene. This CDR3 has 16 residues. CDR1 is MNHEY and CDR2 is SVGAGI in the germline V gene.

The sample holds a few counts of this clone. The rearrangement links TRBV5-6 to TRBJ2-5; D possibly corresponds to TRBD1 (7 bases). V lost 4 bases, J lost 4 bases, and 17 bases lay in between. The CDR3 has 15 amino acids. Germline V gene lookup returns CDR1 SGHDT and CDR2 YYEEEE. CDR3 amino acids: CASSPTGQGGETQYF. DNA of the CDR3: TGTGCCAGCAGCCCGACAGGGCAGGGAGGAGAGACCCAGTACTTC.

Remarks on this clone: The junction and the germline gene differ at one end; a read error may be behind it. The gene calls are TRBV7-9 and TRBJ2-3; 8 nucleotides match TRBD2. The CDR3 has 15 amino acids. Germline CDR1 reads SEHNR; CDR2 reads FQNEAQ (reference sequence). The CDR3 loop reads CSSSSLAGSTDTQYF. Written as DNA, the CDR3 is TGTTCCAGCAGCTCCTTAGCGGGGAGCACAGATACGCAGTATTTT.

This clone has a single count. CDR3 DNA: TGTGCCAGCAGCCCGAGGTTGGGGGGAGATCAGCCCCAGCATTTT. Amino acid sequence: CASSPRLGGDQPQHF. The V gene is TRBV7-2, the J gene TRBJ1-5, with a tentative D call TRBD1 (5 bases). This CDR3 has 15 amino acids. Germline V lookup: CDR1 SGHTA, CDR2 FQGNSA. Trimming took off 5 bases at V and 5 bases at J, with 16 bases between the two ends.

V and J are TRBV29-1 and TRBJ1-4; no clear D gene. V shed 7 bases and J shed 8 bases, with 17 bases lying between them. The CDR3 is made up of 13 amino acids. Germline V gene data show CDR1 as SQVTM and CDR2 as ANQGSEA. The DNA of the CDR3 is TGCAGCGCCGCACCTTCGGGGAACGAAAAACTGTTTTTT. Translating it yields CSAAPSGNEKLFF. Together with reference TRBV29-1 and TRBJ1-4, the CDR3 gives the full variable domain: SAVISQKPSRDICQRGTSLTIQCQVDSQVTMMFWYRQQPGQSLTLIATANQGSEATYESGFVIDKFPISRPNLTFSTLTVSNMSPEDSSIYLCSAAPSGNEKLFFGSGTQLSVL.

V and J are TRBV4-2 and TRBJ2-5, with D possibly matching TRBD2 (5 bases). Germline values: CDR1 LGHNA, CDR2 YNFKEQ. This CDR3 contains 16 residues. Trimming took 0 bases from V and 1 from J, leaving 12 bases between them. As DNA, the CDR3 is TGTGCCAGCAGCCAAGATTCAGCGGATACCCAAGAGACCCAGTACTTC. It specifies CASSQDSADTQETQYF.

The DNA of the CDR3 is TGTGCCAGCAGCGCCATCGGGGGAAAAAGTGAAAAACTGTTTTTT. Translating it yields CASSAIGGKSEKLFF. The chain joins TRBV7-8 to TRBJ1-4, with D possibly TRBD1 on 5 matching bases. The V end was cut by 5 bases, the J end by 7 bases, with 17 bases between. From germline, CDR1 is SGHVS and CDR2 FQNEAQ. The CDR3 loop spans 15 amino acids.

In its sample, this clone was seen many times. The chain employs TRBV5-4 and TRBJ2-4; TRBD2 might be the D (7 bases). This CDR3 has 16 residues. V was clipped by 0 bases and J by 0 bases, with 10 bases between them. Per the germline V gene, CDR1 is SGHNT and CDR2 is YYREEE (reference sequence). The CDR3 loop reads CASSLGGGQAKNIQYF. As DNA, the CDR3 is TGTGCCAGCAGCTTGGGCGGGGGACAAGCCAAAAACATTCAGTACTTC.